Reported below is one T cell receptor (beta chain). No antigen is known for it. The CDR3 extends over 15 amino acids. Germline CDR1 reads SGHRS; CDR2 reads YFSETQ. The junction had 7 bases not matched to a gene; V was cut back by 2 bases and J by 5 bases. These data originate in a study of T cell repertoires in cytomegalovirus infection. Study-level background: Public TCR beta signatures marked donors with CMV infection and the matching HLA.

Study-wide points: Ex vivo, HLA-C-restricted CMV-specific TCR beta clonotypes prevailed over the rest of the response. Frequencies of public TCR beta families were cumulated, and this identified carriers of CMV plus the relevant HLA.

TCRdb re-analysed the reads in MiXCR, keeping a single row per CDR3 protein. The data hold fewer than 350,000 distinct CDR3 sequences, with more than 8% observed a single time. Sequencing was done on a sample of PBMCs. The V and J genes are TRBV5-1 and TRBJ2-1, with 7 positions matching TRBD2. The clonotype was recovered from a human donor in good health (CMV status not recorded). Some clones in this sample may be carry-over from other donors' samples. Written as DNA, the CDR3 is TGCGCCAGCAGCTTCATTAGCGGGTGGGACAATGAGCAGTTCTTC. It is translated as CASSFISGWDNEQFF.